The rows below give T cell receptor beta chains drawn from one sample of a study of T cell repertoires in cytomegalovirus infection. TCRdb reanalysed the reads using MiXCR and keeps one entry per CDR3 protein. The table lists approximately 500,000 distinct CDR3 sequences, 16% of them singletons. The sample comprised CD8+ T cells from PBMCs. These receptors came from a human donor in good health (CMV status not recorded). Some clones in this sample may be carry-over from other donors' samples. CDR3s include the opening cysteine and the closing phenylalanine or tryptophan. The D gene is left open where the match is weak. Clone size is stated in some rows and not others, as once, few, many or a class when expanded.

TGTGCCAGCAGTTTCTCCCCGGGAGGGACACTATACAATGAGCAGTTCTTC | CASSFSPGGTLYNEQFF | many | TRBD2 | TRBJ2-1 | TRBV27
TGTGCCAGCAGTTCCGGAACCGGGCGGGGGGGGTGGAATGAGCAGTTCTTC | CASSSGTGRGGWNEQFF | . | TRBD2 | TRBJ2-1 | TRBV6-5
TGTGCCAGCAGTTTAATGGGGACACCATACAATGAGCAGTTCTTC | CASSLMGTPYNEQFF | few | . | TRBJ2-1 | TRBV28
TGTGCCAGCAGCATGGCCCGCGGACAGGCCGGTTCGAACACTGAAGCTTTCTTT | CASSMARGQAGSNTEAFF | . | TRBD1 | TRBJ1-1 | TRBV7-8
TGTGCCACCGAGGGGACCGAGGATAACTATGGCTACACCTTC | CATEGTEDNYGYTF | many | . | TRBJ1-2 | TRBV15
TGTGCCAGCAGCTCGATACTAGATTCGGCCTACGAGCAGTACTTC | CASSSILDSAYEQYF | few | . | TRBJ2-7 | TRBV7-9
TGTGCCAGCAGAACTAGCGGGGGGCGGGGGACAGATACGCAGTATTTT | CASRTSGGRGTDTQYF | few | TRBD2 | TRBJ2-3 | TRBV6-1
TGTGCCAGCATCCCCTTGGGCGGGCCTCAGAGCAATCAGCCCCAGCATTTT | CASIPLGGPQSNQPQHF | . | . | TRBJ1-5 | TRBV19
TGTGCCAGCAGTTACTCTGTAGGGCTAACCGAAGCTTTCTTT | CASSYSVGLTEAFF | many | . | TRBJ1-1 | TRBV6-5
TGTGCCAGCAGTGGTCCCGGACAGGGGGTTAATCAGCCCCAGCATTTT | CASSGPGQGVNQPQHF | many | TRBD1 | TRBJ1-5 | TRBV6-1
TGTGCCAGCAGTTACGCGAGGTTAATGTACAACGAGCAGTACTTC | CASSYARLMYNEQYF | few | . | TRBJ2-7 | TRBV6-5
TGTGCCAGAAGCATACGGTGCCCGGGACAGGTTAATGAAAAACTGTTTTTT | CARSIRCPGQVNEKLFF | . | TRBD1 | TRBJ1-4 | TRBV7-2
TGTGCCAGCACCTTGGGGGCAGGGGGGACAACCCAAGAGACCCAGTACTTC | CASTLGAGGTTQETQYF | many | . | TRBJ2-5 | TRBV28
TGTGCCATCAGATTACCGGGACTAGCGGACACCGGGGAGCTGTTTTTT | CAIRLPGLADTGELFF | few | TRBD2 | TRBJ2-2 | TRBV10-3
TGTGCCAGCAGTGCCCGCCGAAGGGCTAGCGGGGGGGTTAGCACAGATACGCAGTATTTT | CASSARRRASGGVSTDTQYF | few | TRBD2 | TRBJ2-3 | TRBV6-1
TGTGCCAGCAGCTTAGTTGGGCAGTTGAGCTCCTACAATGAGCAGTTCTTC | CASSLVGQLSSYNEQFF | . | . | TRBJ2-1 | TRBV11-2
TGTGCCAGCAGCGTAGCGGGGACAGGGGTTCACGAGCAGTACTTC | CASSVAGTGVHEQYF | . | TRBD1 | TRBJ2-7 | TRBV9
TGTGCCAGCAGCTTAGGGGGCGCGGGCAGATACAATGAGCAGTTCTTC | CASSLGGAGRYNEQFF | many | . | TRBJ2-1 | TRBV7-9
TGTGCCAGCAGCCAAGGGACTAGCGGGCTTGGGATGTACAATGAGCAGTTCTTC | CASSQGTSGLGMYNEQFF | many | TRBD2 | TRBJ2-1 | TRBV4-2
TGTGCCAGCAGCCGACCGGGGCACCCCTACGAGCAGTACTTC | CASSRPGHPYEQYF | many | . | TRBJ2-7 | TRBV28
TGTGCCATATCAACGGTCTCCTCCTACGAGCAGTACTTC | CAISTVSSYEQYF | . | . | TRBJ2-7 | TRBV10-3
TGTGCCAGCAGCTTAGAAGTCGGGGGGGCGGGCACAGATACGCAGTATTTT | CASSLEVGGAGTDTQYF | many | TRBD2 | TRBJ2-3 | TRBV7-2
TGCGCCAGCCTCCCGGAGGGGGGTCCGAACACCGGGGAGCTGTTTTTT | CASLPEGGPNTGELFF | . | . | TRBJ2-2 | TRBV4-1
TGTGCCAGCATCGAGACTAGCGGGGTTCCCACCGGGGAGCTGTTTTTT | CASIETSGVPTGELFF | few | TRBD2 | TRBJ2-2 | TRBV12-3/TRBV12-4
TGTGCCAGCAGCGATGACAGGGAGGCGTTCTTC | CASSDDREAFF | . | . | TRBJ2-1 | TRBV4-2
TGTGCCAGCAGTTTTCATTCACGGAGCAATCAGCCCCAGCATTTT | CASSFHSRSNQPQHF | many | . | TRBJ1-5 | TRBV12-3/TRBV12-4
TGCAGTGCTAGACAGGCATTTATGAACACTGAAGCTTTCTTT | CSARQAFMNTEAFF | . | . | TRBJ1-1 | TRBV20-1
TGCAGCGTTGGGGGACAGACAGGCACAGATACGCAGTATTTT | CSVGGQTGTDTQYF | few | TRBD1 | TRBJ2-3 | TRBV29-1
TGCGCCAGCAGCTATATAGCGGGAGGGCCCTCCTACGAGCAGTACTTC | CASSYIAGGPSYEQYF | . | TRBD2 | TRBJ2-7 | TRBV5-1
TGTGCCAGCAGCTTAGCCCTCCGACAGGGTGAAAATCAGCCCCAGCATTTT | CASSLALRQGENQPQHF | many | TRBD1 | TRBJ1-5 | TRBV7-9
TGTGCCACAAAGGGTGAACCGATCTATGGCTACACCTTC | CATKGEPIYGYTF | few | . | TRBJ1-2 | TRBV19
TGTGCCAGCAGCCACAGGGGAGATAGCTCCTACGAGCAGTACTTC | CASSHRGDSSYEQYF | many | TRBD1 | TRBJ2-7 | TRBV7-8
TGTGCCAGCAGTGAAAGGGATCGCATGGGTGAAAAACTGTTTTTT | CASSERDRMGEKLFF | few | . | TRBJ1-4 | TRBV6-1
TGCAGTGCTAGAGACACTAGCGGGGGGGTCTACAATGAGCAGTTCTTC | CSARDTSGGVYNEQFF | few | TRBD2 | TRBJ2-1 | TRBV20-1
TGTGCCAGCAGTTTCAGCCCTGGCGGGAATGAGCAGTTCTTC | CASSFSPGGNEQFF | many | . | TRBJ2-1 | TRBV12-3/TRBV12-4
TGTGCCAGCAGCTTAGCGGGGGCGGACTATGGCTACACCTTC | CASSLAGADYGYTF | . | . | TRBJ1-2 | TRBV7-9
TGTGCCAGCAGCTTAGGATCCGTCTATGGCTACACCTTC | CASSLGSVYGYTF | few | . | TRBJ1-2 | TRBV7-6
TGTGCCAGCAGCCCCCGGGGATATGAGCAGTTCTTC | CASSPRGYEQFF | many | . | TRBJ2-1 | TRBV7-8
TGCGCCAGCAGCTACCTAGCGGGGGTTAACAATGAGCAGTTCTTC | CASSYLAGVNNEQFF | . | TRBD2 | TRBJ2-1 | TRBV4-1
TGTGCCAGCAGCAGGGACAGGGGCAACAATGAGCAGTTCTTC | CASSRDRGNNEQFF | many | TRBD1 | TRBJ2-1 | TRBV7-3
TGTGCCAGTAGTATTCTCCGGAACACTGAAGCTTTCTTT | CASSILRNTEAFF | few | . | TRBJ1-1 | TRBV19
TGTGCCAGCAGCACCTTCGACAGGGGGGCCTACAATGAGCAGTTCTTC | CASSTFDRGAYNEQFF | . | TRBD1 | TRBJ2-1 | TRBV11-2